These 6 T cell receptor beta chains originate from one sample sequenced in a study of early stage breast cancer tumors. Libraries were prepared by immunoSEQ multiplex PCR; TCRdb keeps only in-frame clonotypes and omits some of them. The sample lists 39,000 or so clones, around 69% occurring once. The sequencing input was blood. These receptors were taken from a person between 45 and 65 years old with breast cancer.

The rearrangement uses TRBV12-5 and TRBJ1-5; D gene uncertain. The germline V gene has CDR1 LGHNT and CDR2 FRNRAP. V gave up 3 bases and J gave up 2 bases, with 5 bases separating them. CDR3 length equals 13 residues. The CDR3 here is CASGFQGNQPQHF. DNA for the CDR3: TGTGCTAGTGGTTTCCAGGGCAATCAGCCCCAGCATTTT.

This clone was observed a few times. The chain employs TRBV19 and TRBJ1-6, with a tentative D call TRBD1 (5 bases). V was cut by 3 bases and J by 7 bases, with 13 bases left in between. The germline gives CDR1 LNHDA, CDR2 SQIVND (reference sequence). The CDR3 extends over 15 amino acids. The CDR3 sequence is CASSIVAGPNSPLHF. DNA for the CDR3: TGTGCCAGTAGTATCGTGGCAGGGCCCAATTCACCCCTCCACTTT.

This clone has a handful of counts. DNA for the CDR3: TGTGCCAGCAGCTGGGACAGGCTGAACACTGAAGCTTTCTTT. Its translation: CASSWDRLNTEAFF. The chain joins TRBV6-1 to TRBJ1-1; 8 bases map to TRBD1. CDR3 length: 14 residues. From germline, CDR1 is MNHNS and CDR2 SASEGT. The J segment lost 0 bases and the V segment lost 6 bases, leaving 3 bases of the junction unmatched.

This rearrangement joins TRBV19 to TRBJ2-5; D unresolved. The CDR3 contains 11 residues. Trimming removed 3 bases at V and 5 bases at J, with 4 bases between. Germline lookup yields CDR1 LNHDA and CDR2 SQIVND (reference sequence). CDR3 region: CASSIYETQYF. The CDR3 bases are TGTGCCAGTAGTATTTATGAGACCCAGTACTTC.

The rearrangement uses TRBV7-9 and TRBJ2-7, with D unresolved. CDR1 is SEHNR, CDR2 FQNEAQ, per germline (reference sequence). V was cut by 7 bases and J by 6 bases, with 16 bases left in between. This CDR3 spans 13 amino acids. CDR3 protein: CASTSFKSGEQYF. For the CDR3, the DNA is TGTGCCAGCACCTCGTTCAAGTCGGGCGAGCAGTACTTC. Full variable domain (remainder filled in from reference TRBV7-9 and TRBJ2-7): DTGVSQNPRHKITKRGQNVTFRCDPISEHNRLYWYRQTLGQGPEFLTYFQNEAQLEKSRLLSDRFSAERPKGSFSTLEIQRTEQGDSAMYLCASTSFKSGEQYFGPGTRLTVT.

The chain combines TRBV7-8 with TRBJ2-7; possibly TRBD2 for D (5 bases). The V end was cut by 1 base, the J end by 6 bases, with 13 bases between. Germline lookup yields CDR1 SGHVS and CDR2 FQNEAQ. The CDR3 sequence is 14 residues long. Written as DNA, the CDR3 is TGTGCCAGCAGCTTAGTGAGGGAGTACGGCGAGCAGTACTTC. Residues: CASSLVREYGEQYF.